The 28 T cell receptor beta chains given below trace back to one sample, sequenced in a study of metastatic and nonmetastatic thyroid tumors. All patients were untreated before thyroid surgery. MiXCR was used by TCRdb to re-call the PCR reads. This table holds about 24,000 clones, roughly 12% found once. Material: blood. These receptors were taken from a female donor with papillary thyroid cancer or a benign thyroid nodule (not recorded which). Some clones in this sample may be carry-over from other donors' samples.

This clone was found many times. The chain uses TRBV20-1 and TRBJ2-3; TRBD2 matches 7 bases. Germline trimming cut 3 bases from V and 5 bases from J; bases unmatched to any gene: 8. The CDR3 is 14 residues long. From germline, CDR1 is DFQATT and CDR2 SNEGSKA (reference sequence). The CDR3 DNA reads as TGCAGTGCTAGGGGAGGGCCGTATATAGATACGCAGTATTTT. Protein sequence: CSARGGPYIDTQYF.

The J gene is TRBJ1-4, the V gene TRBV30; D is undetermined. The CDR3 contains 10 residues. CDR1 GTSNPN and CDR2 SVGIG come from the germline V gene (reference sequence). V lost 5 bases to trimming and J lost 11 bases, with 9 bases between them. This chain's CDR3 is CAWFGSKLFF. CDR3 in DNA: TGTGCCTGGTTTGGGAGCAAACTGTTTTTT.

This clone was observed at least ten times. The chain joins TRBV20-1 to TRBJ2-3, with 7 nucleotides matching TRBD2. Germline V gene data show CDR1 as DFQATT and CDR2 as SNEGSKA (reference sequence). V gave up 3 bases and J gave up 0 bases; unmatched junction bases: 9. The CDR3 extends over 16 amino acids. Here the CDR3 DNA reads TGCAGTGCTAGTGGCGGAGCGGGATCTAGCACAGATACGCAGTATTTT. This encodes CSASGGAGSSTDTQYF.

This clone was seen ten or more times. This chain links TRBV7-3 with TRBJ1-5; TRBD1 agrees at 8 bases. The V segment lost 5 bases and the J segment 5 bases; nucleotides outside the gene matches: 2. From germline, CDR1 is SGHTA and CDR2 FQGTGA. CDR3 size: 13 residues. The CDR3 region has the DNA TGTGCCAGCAGCCCGGACAGGGATCAGCCCCAGCATTTT. Encoded protein: CASSPDRDQPQHF.

The J gene is TRBJ2-7, the V gene TRBV7-8; unclear D gene. The CDR3 consists of 11 residues. Per germline, CDR1 SGHVS and CDR2 FQNEAQ. Trimming took off 1 base at V and 7 bases at J, with 5 bases between the two ends. The CDR3 loop reads CASSLVGEQYF. CDR3 DNA: TGTGCCAGCAGCTTAGTGGGTGAGCAGTACTTC.

In this sample, this clone is medium-sized. The rearrangement links TRBV30 to TRBJ1-3; no reliable D call. The germline gives CDR1 GTSNPN, CDR2 SVGIG (reference sequence). This CDR3 region has 13 residues. The V and J ends lost 0 bases and 4 bases respectively, with 7 bases between them. CDR3 protein: CAWSVQRGNTIYF. In DNA form, the CDR3 reads TGTGCCTGGAGTGTACAAAGGGGAAACACCATATATTTT.

This clone came up many times. J is TRBJ2-1 and V is TRBV27, with D tentatively TRBD2 (6 bases). Germline values: CDR1 MNHEY, CDR2 SMNVEV (reference sequence). CDR3 size: 15 residues. Trimming shortened V by 3 bases and J by 7 bases, and 16 bases separated the two germline ends. In DNA, the CDR3 is TGTGCCAGCAGTTTTGGGTCTAGCGCCCGGAATGAGCAGTTCTTC. Amino acids: CASSFGSSARNEQFF.

This clone has at least ten counts. A read error may produce the germline difference seen at one junction end. This rearrangement joins TRBV5-6 to TRBJ1-2, with D possibly TRBD1 on 5 matching bases. The germline V gene has CDR1 SGHDT and CDR2 YYEEEE. This CDR3 is 17 amino acids long. CDR3 in amino acids: CASSLFVRVSGNYGYAF. Here the CDR3 DNA reads TGTGCCAGCAGCTTGTTCGTCAGGGTTTCAGGAAACTATGGCTACGCCTTC.

This clone was detected many times. This rearrangement joins TRBV7-3 to TRBJ2-1; weak D call: TRBD2 (6 bases). Germline CDR1 SGHTA, CDR2 FQGTGA. Trimming removed 5 bases from V and 5 bases from J, with 16 bases in between. CDR3 size: 15 residues. CDR3 residues: CASSLGGPFDNEQFF. For the CDR3, the DNA is TGTGCCAGCAGCCTCGGAGGGCCTTTTGACAATGAGCAGTTCTTC.

This clone has ten or more counts. The J gene is TRBJ1-5, the V gene TRBV7-2; 8 bases match TRBD1. The CDR3 runs 16 residues. With V trimmed by 1 base and J by 4 bases, 6 bases remained unmatched. Germline values: CDR1 SGHTA, CDR2 FQGNSA. The CDR3 coding sequence is TGTGCCAGCAGCTTAGGGGACAGGTTGTGGAATCAGCCCCAGCATTTT. This sequence encodes CASSLGDRLWNQPQHF.

This clone was detected many times. Mismatch with germline at one junction end may stem from a read error. The J gene is TRBJ1-2, the V gene TRBV10-1; 9 bases are a match to TRBD1. The CDR3 length is 15 residues. The V gene's germline CDR1 is WNHNN and CDR2 SYGVQD (reference sequence). As DNA, the CDR3 is TGCACCAGCTTAGCCCCGATCGGGACAGGGAATGGCTACACCTTC. Its protein product is CTSLAPIGTGNGYTF.

At least ten counts were recorded for this clone. V and J are TRBV5-6 and TRBJ2-5, with TRBD2 matching 7 bases. From germline, CDR1 is SGHDT and CDR2 YYEEEE. The CDR3 has 15 residues. J gave up 2 bases and V 0 bases, and 4 bases lay outside the gene matches. CDR3 sequence (DNA): TGTGCCAGCAGCTTGGCTCTAGCGGCACAAGAGACCCAGTACTTC. The encoded protein is CASSLALAAQETQYF.

This clone came up many times. The rearrangement uses TRBV6-1 and TRBJ1-4; maybe TRBD1 (6 bases). CDR1 is MNHNS and CDR2 is SASEGT in the germline V gene. The CDR3 contains 15 residues. Trimming took 0 bases from V and 8 from J, leaving 13 bases between them. CDR3: CASSEAQGQGEKLFF. The CDR3 DNA sequence: TGTGCCAGCAGTGAAGCGCAAGGTCAGGGGGAAAAACTGTTTTTT.

The chain carries TRBV28 and TRBJ1-1; D is perhaps TRBD1 (5 bases). Germline V lookup: CDR1 MDHEN, CDR2 SYDVKM. This CDR3 has 14 amino acids. Trimming stripped 1 base from V and 4 bases from J, with 10 bases between. The CDR3 protein is CASSLSKGLTEAFF. CDR3 nucleotides: TGTGCCAGCAGTTTATCTAAGGGGCTCACTGAAGCTTTCTTT.

This clone was observed at least ten times. A read error may account for a junction end that differs from germline. V gene TRBV28 combines with J gene TRBJ2-3, with D possibly being TRBD2 (6 bases). Germline V gene sequence: CDR1 MDHEN, CDR2 SYDVKM. This CDR3 is 16 amino acids long. For the CDR3, the DNA is TGTGCCAGCAGTTCCTCGGGGACGGGAGACACAGGTACGCAGTATTTT. This codes for CASSSSGTGDTGTQYF.

This clone came up many times. The CDR3, as DNA: TGTGCCAGCAGCTTCGATCGGGGCCTCTCTGGAAACACCATATATTTT. Amino acids: CASSFDRGLSGNTIYF. This chain joins TRBV13 and TRBJ1-3; D may be TRBD1 (5 bases). Trimming left V 3 bases short and J 0 bases short, with 12 bases between. From germline, CDR1 is PRHDT and CDR2 FYEKMQ (reference sequence). The CDR3 contains 16 residues.

Ten or more counts support this clone. The rearrangement uses TRBV7-2 and TRBJ2-3; no reliable D call. The germline gives CDR1 SGHTA, CDR2 FQGNSA. This CDR3 contains 14 residues. V lost 5 bases and J 2 bases, leaving 11 bases between the germline ends. The DNA of the CDR3 is TGTGCCAGCAGCCGAAATCGCAACACAGATACGCAGTATTTT. Its protein is CASSRNRNTDTQYF.

The table lists this clone with many counts. The chain links TRBV5-5 to TRBJ2-7; tentatively, D is TRBD2 (5 bases). V was shortened by 4 bases and J by 0 bases, with 8 bases between the two germline ends. CDR1 and CDR2 (germline): SGHKS, YYEKEE (reference sequence). The CDR3 covers 13 residues. CDR3 in amino acids: CASSDGVSYEQYF. The CDR3 region has the DNA TGTGCCAGCAGCGACGGGGTCTCCTACGAGCAGTACTTC. The full variable domain, with the rest looked up from reference TRBV5-5 and TRBJ2-7, is DAGVTQSPTHLIKTRGQQVTLRCSPISGHKSVSWYQQVLGQGPQFIFQYYEKEERGRGNFPDRFSARQFPNYSSELNVNALLLGDSALYLCASSDGVSYEQYFGPGTRLTVT.

By its share, this clone is medium-sized. The V gene is TRBV30, the J gene TRBJ1-1; tentative D call: TRBD1 (5 bases). V lost 2 bases, J lost 11 bases, and 24 bases lay in between. Germline-derived CDR1 and CDR2 are GTSNPN and SVGIG (reference sequence). The CDR3 is made up of 15 amino acids. CDR3 in amino acids: CAWSSFRAGRLSAFF. In nucleotides, the CDR3 is TGTGCCTGGAGTTCCTTCAGGGCGGGCAGGCTGAGTGCTTTCTTT.

At least ten counts were recorded for this clone. The chain combines TRBV2 with TRBJ2-2; D possibly matches TRBD1 or TRBD2 (5 bases each). From germline, CDR1 is SNHLY and CDR2 FYNNEI. The CDR3 spans 15 residues. With 7 bases removed from V and 7 bases from J, the gap between germline ends came to 19 bases. CDR3 DNA: TGTGCCAGCACCCTGGACGGGGCCTCGGACGGGGAGCTGTTTTTT. This codes for CASTLDGASDGELFF.

This clone has ten or more counts. This sample also contains other DNA sequences that code for the same CDR3. The rearrangement joins TRBV15 to TRBJ2-1; D is undetermined. Germline V lookup: CDR1 LNHNV, CDR2 YYDKDF (reference sequence). Trimming removed 3 bases from V and 6 bases from J, with 15 bases in between. CDR3 size: 15 residues. This CDR3 reads CATSRTDLGRNEQFF. Here the CDR3 DNA reads TGTGCCACCAGCAGGACCGATTTAGGGCGCAATGAGCAGTTCTTC.

This clone came up many times. The V gene is TRBV7-2, the J gene TRBJ1-1; D gene unclear. Trimming pared 7 bases from V and 1 base from J, leaving 13 bases between. There are 14 residues in the CDR3. CDR1 is SGHTA and CDR2 is FQGNSA in the germline V gene. CDR3 sequence reads: CASIQTTANTEAFF. The CDR3 DNA sequence: TGTGCCAGCATACAAACGACGGCGAACACTGAAGCTTTCTTT.

The table lists this clone with many counts. This sequence joins TRBV9 and TRBJ1-2; 9 bases agree with TRBD1. The ends lost 0 bases at V and 4 bases at J; junction bases unmatched: 7. The CDR3 sequence is 16 residues long. The V gene's germline CDR1 is SGDLS and CDR2 YYNGEE. Written as DNA, the CDR3 is TGTGCCAGCAGCGTAGACAGGGGGCCTGGGTTCTATGGCTACACCTTC. Translating gives CASSVDRGPGFYGYTF.

The chain carries TRBV14 and TRBJ2-3, with 7 bases fitting TRBD1. The V and J ends lost 0 bases and 6 bases, in that order; junction bases with no gene match: 3. Per the germline V gene, CDR1 is SGHDN and CDR2 is FVKESK. The CDR3 totals 14 residues. The CDR3 DNA sequence: TGTGCCAGCAGCCAAGAACAGGGACAGGATACGCAGTATTTT. The encoded protein is CASSQEQGQDTQYF.

This clone was seen ten or more times. This chain joins TRBV5-1 and TRBJ1-1; 9 positions match TRBD1. This CDR3 has 12 residues. V was pared by 5 bases and J by 7 bases, with 3 bases of the junction left unmatched. Germline loops: CDR1 SGHRS, CDR2 YFSETQ. CDR3: CASSPGQGEAFF. DNA of the CDR3: TGCGCCAGCAGTCCGGGACAGGGTGAAGCTTTCTTT.

This clone was observed at least ten times. This chain uses TRBV5-4 with TRBJ1-1, with 8 bases aligning to TRBD1. This CDR3 spans 13 amino acids. The J segment lost 4 bases and the V segment lost 3 bases, leaving 2 bases of the junction unmatched. Germline V lookup: CDR1 SGHNT, CDR2 YYREEE (reference sequence). The CDR3 DNA reads TGTGCCAGCAGCTCCAGGGGGCCCACTGAAGCTTTCTTT. It specifies CASSSRGPTEAFF.

This clone was observed at least ten times. This sequence joins TRBV6-1 and TRBJ2-6; D gene ambiguous. Germline CDR1 and CDR2: MNHNS and SASEGT. V was trimmed by 1 base and J by 1 base, leaving 5 bases between them. The CDR3 is made up of 15 amino acids. The CDR3 loop reads CASSEGGSGANVLTF. DNA of the CDR3: TGTGCCAGCAGTGAAGGGGGATCTGGGGCCAACGTCCTGACTTTC.

The table lists this clone with many counts. J is TRBJ2-3 and V is TRBV2, with TRBD2 matching over 7 bases. The CDR3 runs 14 residues. Trimming took 4 bases from V and 4 from J; bases not matched to a gene: 5. Germline V gene lookup returns CDR1 SNHLY and CDR2 FYNNEI. CDR3 in amino acids: CASSVERGPDTQYF. The CDR3, as DNA: TGTGCCAGCAGTGTGGAGCGGGGCCCAGATACGCAGTATTTT.